Shown below are 26 T cell receptor beta chains from a single sample sequenced in a study of CD4 T cells in relation to SARS-CoV-2 and coronaviruses (dated by TCRdb to about 2021). Library generation was performed with the immunoSEQ multiplex PCR assay. Not all clones reach the TCRdb copy of this immuneACCESS table, which keeps in-frame sequences only. Checked studies attribute under half of the gap to unresolved V genes and leave the rest unexplained. The sample data list roughly 41,000 clones, and 82% of these were observed just once. The ten most abundant clones make up around 4.2% of the sample. Antigens of these TCRs are unknown. The sequenced sample consisted of naive CD4+ T cells from PBMCs, cultured in vitro. This sample's cell subset or site label indicates: naive CD4+ T cells isolated by negative enrichment. Source of these receptors: an adult with COVID-19.

CDR3 DNA: TGTGCCAGCAGCCCCAGAGGAGGCACAGATACGCAGTATTTT. This sequence encodes CASSPRGGTDTQYF. The rearrangement uses TRBV3-1 (or the pseudogene TRBV3-2) and TRBJ2-3; D is undetermined. V gave up 4 bases and J gave up 1 base, with 9 bases separating them. The length of the CDR3 is 14 residues. The germline V gene has CDR1 LGHDT and CDR2 YNNKEL (reference sequence).

The rearrangement uses TRBV7-9 and TRBJ2-5; a possible D gene is TRBD2 (6 bases). The V gene lost 3 bases and the J gene lost 3 bases, with 8 bases spanning the gap. The CDR3 is made up of 13 amino acids. CDR1 and CDR2 (germline): SEHNR, FQNEAQ (reference sequence). CDR3 region: CASSFSGEETQYF. The CDR3 coding sequence is TGTGCCAGCAGCTTTTCGGGGGAAGAGACCCAGTACTTC.

The J gene is TRBJ1-3, the V gene TRBV4-3, with a weak D call TRBD1 (5 bases). Germline CDR1 reads LGHNA; CDR2 reads YSLEER. Trimming took 0 bases from V and 6 from J, leaving 24 bases between them. The CDR3 is 19 amino acids. The CDR3 loop is CASSQDTGTQVGVENTIYF. CDR3 sequence (DNA): TGCGCCAGCAGCCAAGATACCGGAACCCAGGTGGGGGTTGAAAACACCATATATTTT.

V is TRBV18 and J is TRBJ1-1; D ambiguous. Per the germline V gene, CDR1 is KGHSH and CDR2 is LQKENI. This CDR3 spans 13 amino acids. V dropped 2 bases and J dropped 0 bases, with 4 bases sitting between them. CDR3 sequence (DNA): TGTGCCAGCTCACCAAGGTTGAACACTGAAGCTTTCTTT. Translating it yields CASSPRLNTEAFF.

V and J are TRBV18 and TRBJ1-2; perhaps TRBD1 as D (6 bases). CDR1 and CDR2 from the germline V gene are KGHSH and LQKENI. Deletions cut 3 bases from V and 3 bases from J, with 17 bases between. CDR3 size: 16 residues. CDR3: CASSPAPQGADYGYTF. The DNA for the CDR3 is TGTGCCAGCTCACCCGCCCCACAGGGTGCGGACTATGGCTACACCTTC.

The chain employs TRBV29-1 and TRBJ2-1; D is perhaps TRBD1 or TRBD2 (6 bases each). Per germline, CDR1 SQVTM and CDR2 ANQGSEA. Trimming removed 8 bases at V and 6 bases at J, with 14 bases between. This CDR3 is 12 amino acids long. CDR3 in amino acids: CSLYEGGNEQFF. CDR3 in DNA: TGCAGCCTCTACGAGGGGGGCAATGAGCAGTTCTTC.

The gene calls are TRBV13 and TRBJ2-5; D gene ambiguous. With 3 bases removed from V and 0 bases from J, the gap between germline ends came to 14 bases. The CDR3 totals 16 residues. Germline CDR1 PRHDT, CDR2 FYEKMQ (reference sequence). As DNA, the CDR3 is TGTGCCAGCAGCTTGTACCGTTTGATCGACCAAGAGACCCAGTACTTC. It codes for CASSLYRLIDQETQYF.

The V call is TRBV2, the J call TRBJ2-3; a weak D match, TRBD2 (5 bases). Trimming cost V 0 bases and J 6 bases, with 7 bases left between them. CDR3 length: 13 amino acids. Germline CDR1 and CDR2: SNHLY and FYNNEI. CDR3 sequence reads: CASSEASEDTQYF. The CDR3 region has the DNA TGTGCCAGCAGTGAAGCTAGCGAGGATACGCAGTATTTT.

The chain combines TRBV3-1 (or the pseudogene TRBV3-2) with TRBJ2-5; 7 nucleotides align to TRBD2. The CDR3 loop spans 17 amino acids. V shed 1 base, J shed 1 base, and the junction held 9 bases outside the gene matches. CDR1 is LGHDT and CDR2 is YNNKEL in the germline V gene (reference sequence). CDR3 sequence: CASSQVSLAELQETQYF. The DNA of the CDR3 is TGTGCCAGCAGCCAAGTCTCTCTAGCGGAGCTCCAAGAGACCCAGTACTTC.

The V call is TRBV28, the J call TRBJ2-1; D uncertain. In germline, CDR1 is MDHEN, CDR2 SYDVKM. The V and J ends lost 8 bases and 4 bases respectively, with 6 bases between them. This CDR3 contains 11 residues. This CDR3 is CASLFYNEQFF. In DNA, the CDR3 is TGTGCCAGCCTATTTTACAATGAGCAGTTCTTC.

The chain uses TRBV21-1 and TRBJ2-2; TRBD2, as called in the table, went unchecked against the DNA. TRBV21-1 is listed as a pseudogene. The CDR3 runs to 15 residues. The CDR3 nucleotides read TGTGCCAGCAGCCCCGCCAGGGAGGACACCGGGGAGCTGTTTTTT. Encoded protein: CASSPAREDTGELFF.

The chain employs TRBV5-4 and TRBJ2-3, with 7 bases that match TRBD2. The CDR3 contains 16 residues. In germline, CDR1 is SGHNT, CDR2 YYREEE (reference sequence). Losses at the gene ends were 3 bases for V and 0 bases for J; bases not matched to a gene: 7. The CDR3: CASSSRLAASTDTQYF. CDR3 DNA sequence: TGTGCCAGCAGCTCAAGACTAGCTGCTAGCACAGATACGCAGTATTTT. The entire variable domain, with the rest obtained from reference TRBV5-4 and TRBJ2-3, is as follows: ETGVTQSPTHLIKTRGQQVTLRCSSQSGHNTVSWYQQALGQGPQFIFQYYREEENGRGNFPPRFSGLQFPNYSSELNVNALELDDSALYLCASSSRLAASTDTQYFGPGTRLTVL.

The chain uses TRBV19 and TRBJ2-6; the D gene could be TRBD1 or TRBD2 (7 bases each). From germline, CDR1 is LNHDA and CDR2 SQIVND (reference sequence). This CDR3 is built from 14 residues. The ends were cut back, 8 bases at V and 2 bases at J, with 10 bases in the middle. CDR3 coding DNA: TGTGCCAGTCAGGGGGGGGCTGGGGCCAACGTCCTGACTTTC. As protein: CASQGGAGANVLTF.

The CDR3 nucleotides read TGTGCCAGCAGTCGCCTGGGTCCACCCCCCACAGATACGCAGTATTTT. This codes for CASSRLGPPPTDTQYF. This chain uses TRBV27 with TRBJ2-3, with unresolved D. CDR1 MNHEY and CDR2 SMNVEV come from the germline V gene (reference sequence). V was trimmed by 5 bases and J by 2 bases, leaving 17 bases between them. The CDR3 has 16 amino acids.

The chain employs TRBV6-1 and TRBJ1-1; TRBD1 is a possible D gene (5 bases). CDR3 length equals 15 residues. Germline CDR1 reads MNHNS; CDR2 reads SASEGT. Trimming removed 3 bases from V and 3 bases from J, with 14 bases in between. CDR3 sequence reads: CASSDNRLGDTEAFF. The CDR3 nucleotides are TGTGCCAGCAGTGATAACCGGTTAGGGGACACTGAAGCTTTCTTT.

The rearrangement links TRBV6-5 to TRBJ2-7; 16 nucleotides align to TRBD2. The CDR3 runs to 16 residues. CDR1 MNHEY and CDR2 SVGAGI come from the germline V gene. V lost 2 bases, J lost 7 bases, and 5 bases stayed unmatched. The CDR3 DNA sequence: TGTGCCAGCAGTTACATTGGGACTAGCGGGAGGGGAGAGCAGTACTTC. This gives the protein CASSYIGTSGRGEQYF.

The chain couples TRBV20-1 to TRBJ2-7; maybe TRBD2 (6 bases). V was cut by 6 bases and J by 4 bases, with 16 bases left in between. The CDR3 loop spans 13 amino acids. Germline CDR1 DFQATT, CDR2 SNEGSKA (reference sequence). The CDR3 region has the DNA TGCAGTGCCAGTGGCGGGATCGGATACGAGCAGTACTTC. Its protein product is CSASGGIGYEQYF.

The CDR3: CASSLSSGPYNEQFF. The CDR3 nucleotides are TGCGCCAGCAGTCTATCTAGTGGCCCTTACAATGAGCAGTTCTTC. The chain uses TRBV10-2 and TRBJ2-1; no clear D gene. CDR3 length: 15 residues. V lost 5 bases to trimming and J lost 4 bases, with 15 bases between them. CDR1 WSHSY and CDR2 SAAADI come from the germline V gene.

V gene TRBV7-8 combines with J gene TRBJ2-5; D might be TRBD1 (6 bases). The V end was cut by 7 bases, the J end by 3 bases, with 15 bases between. CDR3 length equals 14 residues. In germline, CDR1 is SGHVS, CDR2 FQNEAQ. The CDR3 sequence is CASTPMTGEETQYF. The CDR3 DNA follows: TGTGCCAGCACCCCAATGACAGGAGAAGAGACCCAGTACTTC.

The V call is TRBV5-4, the J call TRBJ2-3; D is uncertain. The CDR3 length is 14 residues. CDR1 and CDR2 (germline): SGHNT, YYREEE (reference sequence). V lost 0 bases and J 1 base, leaving 6 bases between the germline ends. The CDR3 protein is CASSLDIGTDTQYF. CDR3 nucleotide sequence: TGTGCCAGCAGCTTGGACATCGGCACAGATACGCAGTATTTT.

This chain uses TRBV9 with TRBJ2-7; D may be TRBD1 (6 bases). Trimming took off 0 bases at V and 4 bases at J, with 11 bases between the two ends. Germline lookup yields CDR1 SGDLS and CDR2 YYNGEE. The length of the CDR3 is 14 residues. The CDR3 DNA follows: TGTGCCAGCAGCGTAGACGGGCAGGGGTACGAGCAGTACTTC. Translated, it gives CASSVDGQGYEQYF.

The chain is built from TRBV11-2 and TRBJ2-3; D gene unclear. The V gene lost 5 bases and the J gene lost 6 bases, with 15 bases spanning the gap. Germline CDR1 SGHAT, CDR2 FQNNGV. The CDR3 runs to 14 residues. CDR3 sequence: CASSPRWGWDTQYF. CDR3 DNA sequence: TGTGCCAGCAGCCCTAGATGGGGTTGGGATACGCAGTATTTT.

V is TRBV19 and J is TRBJ2-1; TRBD1 or TRBD2 may be the D gene (5 bases each). The CDR3 extends over 14 amino acids. V lost 7 bases and J 5 bases, leaving 15 bases between the germline ends. The germline V gene encodes CDR1 LNHDA and CDR2 SQIVND (reference sequence). CDR3 bases: TGTGCCAGTATCGGGGTTCCCAGGGACAATGAGCAGTTCTTC. Translating it yields CASIGVPRDNEQFF.

The CDR3 loop reads CASSGWAEAFF. For the CDR3, the DNA is TGTGCCAGCAGCGGGTGGGCAGAAGCTTTCTTT. The chain employs TRBV7-9 and TRBJ1-1; D is unclear. The CDR3 consists of 11 residues. Germline CDR1 SEHNR, CDR2 FQNEAQ (reference sequence). V shed 5 bases and J shed 8 bases, with 9 bases lying between them.

This clone was seen only once. As DNA, the CDR3 is TGTGCCAGCAGTTTAGACGCTTGGTCAGGGACGACTGAAGCTTTCTTT. Its translation: CASSLDAWSGTTEAFF. The genes are TRBV28 and TRBJ1-1; weak D call: TRBD1 (5 bases). Trimming took 2 bases from V and 5 from J, leaving 18 bases between them. CDR3 length: 16 amino acids. Germline CDR1 and CDR2: MDHEN and SYDVKM.

This chain joins TRBV5-6 and TRBJ2-7, with 12 nucleotides matching TRBD1. Germline-derived CDR1 and CDR2 are SGHDT and YYEEEE. The CDR3 covers 14 residues. The junction had 5 bases not matched to a gene; V was cut back by 4 bases and J by 6 bases. The DNA for the CDR3 is TGTGCCAGCAGCATGGGACAGGGGGCGCGCGAGCAGTACTTC. It codes for CASSMGQGAREQYF.